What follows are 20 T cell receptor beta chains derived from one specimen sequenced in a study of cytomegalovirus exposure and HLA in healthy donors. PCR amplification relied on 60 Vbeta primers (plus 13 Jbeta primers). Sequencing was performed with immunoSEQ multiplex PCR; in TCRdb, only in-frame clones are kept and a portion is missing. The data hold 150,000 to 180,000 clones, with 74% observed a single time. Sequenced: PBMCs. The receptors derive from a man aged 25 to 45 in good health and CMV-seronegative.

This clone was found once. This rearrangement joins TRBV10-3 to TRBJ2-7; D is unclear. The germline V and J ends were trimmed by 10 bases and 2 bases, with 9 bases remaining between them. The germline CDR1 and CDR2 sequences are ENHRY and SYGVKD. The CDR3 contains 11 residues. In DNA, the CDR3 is TGTGCCACCCTTAATACCTACGAGCAGTACTTC. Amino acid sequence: CATLNTYEQYF.

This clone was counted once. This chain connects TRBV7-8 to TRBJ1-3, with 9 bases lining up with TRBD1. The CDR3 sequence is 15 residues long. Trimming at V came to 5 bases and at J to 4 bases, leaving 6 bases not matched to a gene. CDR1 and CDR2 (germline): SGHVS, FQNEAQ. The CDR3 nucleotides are TGTGCCAGCAGCACAAGGACAGGGGTCGGAAACACCATATATTTT. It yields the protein CASSTRTGVGNTIYF.

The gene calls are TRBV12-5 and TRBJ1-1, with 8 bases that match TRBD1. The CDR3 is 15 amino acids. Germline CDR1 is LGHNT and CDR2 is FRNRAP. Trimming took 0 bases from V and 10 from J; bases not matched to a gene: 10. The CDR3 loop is CASGLVPGRGQAAFF. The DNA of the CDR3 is TGTGCTAGTGGTTTGGTACCTGGCAGGGGGCAGGCAGCTTTCTTT.

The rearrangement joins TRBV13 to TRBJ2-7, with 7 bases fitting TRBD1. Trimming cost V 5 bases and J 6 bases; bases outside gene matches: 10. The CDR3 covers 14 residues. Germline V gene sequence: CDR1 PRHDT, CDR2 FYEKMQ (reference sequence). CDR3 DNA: TGTGCCAGCAGCGCCAGCGACAGGGCTCTCGAGCAGTACTTC. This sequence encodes CASSASDRALEQYF.

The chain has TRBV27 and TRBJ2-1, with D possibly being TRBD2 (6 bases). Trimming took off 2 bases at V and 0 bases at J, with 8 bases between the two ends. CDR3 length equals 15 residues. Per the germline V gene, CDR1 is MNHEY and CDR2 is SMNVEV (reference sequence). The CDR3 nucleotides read TGTGCCAGCAGTTTAGAAGCGGGCTCCTACAATGAGCAGTTCTTC. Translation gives CASSLEAGSYNEQFF.

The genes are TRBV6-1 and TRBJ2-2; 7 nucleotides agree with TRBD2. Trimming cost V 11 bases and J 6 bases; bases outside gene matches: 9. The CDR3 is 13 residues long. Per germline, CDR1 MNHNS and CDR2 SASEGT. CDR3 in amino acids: CAASGVYSGELFF. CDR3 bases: TGTGCCGCGAGCGGGGTTTATTCCGGGGAGCTGTTTTTT.

CDR3 sequence (DNA): TGTGCCAGCAGCGATCAGGAGGCTAACACTGAAGCTTTCTTT. Translated: CASSDQEANTEAFF. This chain links TRBV2 with TRBJ1-1; D is unclear. V shed 6 bases and J shed 2 bases, with 13 bases lying between them. Per germline, CDR1 SNHLY and CDR2 FYNNEI. The length of the CDR3 is 14 residues.

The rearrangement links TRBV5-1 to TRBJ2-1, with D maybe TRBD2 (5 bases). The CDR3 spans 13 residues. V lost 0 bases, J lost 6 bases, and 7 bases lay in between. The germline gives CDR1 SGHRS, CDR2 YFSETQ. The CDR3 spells CASSLDGINEQFF. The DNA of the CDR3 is TGCGCCAGCAGCTTGGACGGGATCAATGAGCAGTTCTTC.

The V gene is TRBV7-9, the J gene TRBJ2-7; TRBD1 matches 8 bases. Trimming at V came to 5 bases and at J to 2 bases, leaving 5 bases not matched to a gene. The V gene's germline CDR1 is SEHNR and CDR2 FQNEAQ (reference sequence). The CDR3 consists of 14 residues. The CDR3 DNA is TGTGCCAGCAGCGAACGGGACAGGACCTACGAGCAGTACTTC. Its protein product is CASSERDRTYEQYF.

Here the CDR3 DNA reads TGTGCCAGCAGCCAAGAGGGGGGGCTCTCCTACAATGAGCAGTTCTTC. This encodes CASSQEGGLSYNEQFF. The rearrangement links TRBV4-2 to TRBJ2-1, with a tentative D call TRBD2 (7 bases). Per germline, CDR1 LGHNA and CDR2 YNFKEQ. The germline V and J ends were trimmed by 0 bases and 0 bases, with 9 bases remaining between them. CDR3 length equals 16 residues.

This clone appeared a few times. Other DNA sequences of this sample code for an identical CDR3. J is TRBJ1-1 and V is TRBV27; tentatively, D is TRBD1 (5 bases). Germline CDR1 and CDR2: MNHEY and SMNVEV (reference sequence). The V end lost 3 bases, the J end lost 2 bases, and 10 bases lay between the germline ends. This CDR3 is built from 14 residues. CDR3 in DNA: TGTGCCAGCAGTTTCGGGGGAGAAAACACTGAAGCTTTCTTT. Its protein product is CASSFGGENTEAFF.

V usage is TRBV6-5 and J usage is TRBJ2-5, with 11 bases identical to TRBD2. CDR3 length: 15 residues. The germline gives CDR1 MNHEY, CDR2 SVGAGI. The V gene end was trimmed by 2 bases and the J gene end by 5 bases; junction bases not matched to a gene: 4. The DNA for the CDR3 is TGTGCCAGCAGTTACCCTACTAGCGGGGGTGAGACCCAGTACTTC. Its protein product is CASSYPTSGGETQYF.

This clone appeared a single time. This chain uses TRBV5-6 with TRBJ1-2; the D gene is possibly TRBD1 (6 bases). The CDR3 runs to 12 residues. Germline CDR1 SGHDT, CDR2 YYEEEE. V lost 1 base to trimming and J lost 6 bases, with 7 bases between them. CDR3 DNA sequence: TGTGCCAGCAGCTTGACAGGGAATGGCTACACCTTC. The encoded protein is CASSLTGNGYTF.

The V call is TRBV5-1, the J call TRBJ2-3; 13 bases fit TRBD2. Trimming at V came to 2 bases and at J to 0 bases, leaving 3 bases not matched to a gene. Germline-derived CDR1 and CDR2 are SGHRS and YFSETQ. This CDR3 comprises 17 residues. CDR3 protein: CASSLLAGGSSTDTQYF. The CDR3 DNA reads TGCGCCAGCAGCTTACTAGCGGGGGGGTCGAGCACAGATACGCAGTATTTT.

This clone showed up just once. CDR3 DNA: TGTGCCAGCCGGGTAGATTGGAACTCACCCCTCCACTTT. It translates to CASRVDWNSPLHF. The V and J genes are TRBV6-1 and TRBJ1-6; D not resolved. Per germline, CDR1 MNHNS and CDR2 SASEGT. V shed 8 bases and J shed 10 bases, with 15 bases lying between them. The CDR3 covers 13 residues.

DNA for the CDR3: TGTGCCAGCAGCCGGGGGGGATCCAACAATGAGCAGTTCTTC. It specifies CASSRGGSNNEQFF. V and J are TRBV7-2 and TRBJ2-1; TRBD2 matches at 8 bases. V lost 5 bases, J lost 5 bases, and 5 bases stayed unmatched. The CDR3 spans 14 residues. The germline V gene encodes CDR1 SGHTA and CDR2 FQGNSA.

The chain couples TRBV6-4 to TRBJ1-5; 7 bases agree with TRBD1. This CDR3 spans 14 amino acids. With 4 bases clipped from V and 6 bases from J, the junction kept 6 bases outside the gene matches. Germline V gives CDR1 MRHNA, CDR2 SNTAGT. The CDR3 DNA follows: TGTGCCAGCAGTGGCACAGGGGTCCCTCAGCCCCAGCATTTT. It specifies CASSGTGVPQPQHF.

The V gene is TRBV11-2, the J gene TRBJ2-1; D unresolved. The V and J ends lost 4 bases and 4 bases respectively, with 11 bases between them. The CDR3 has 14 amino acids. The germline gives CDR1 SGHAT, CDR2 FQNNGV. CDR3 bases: TGTGCCAGCAGCTCCCCGTTAGAATACAATGAGCAGTTCTTC. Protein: CASSSPLEYNEQFF.

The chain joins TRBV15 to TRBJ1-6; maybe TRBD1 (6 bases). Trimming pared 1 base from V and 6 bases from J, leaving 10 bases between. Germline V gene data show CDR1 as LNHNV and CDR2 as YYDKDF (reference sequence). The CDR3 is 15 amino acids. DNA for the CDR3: TGTGCCACCAGCAGAGTGGTGGGGGCTAATTCACCCCTCCACTTT. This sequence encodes CATSRVVGANSPLHF.

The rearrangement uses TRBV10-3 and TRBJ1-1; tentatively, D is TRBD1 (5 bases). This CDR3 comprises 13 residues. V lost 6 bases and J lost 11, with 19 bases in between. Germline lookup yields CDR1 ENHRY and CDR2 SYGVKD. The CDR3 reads CAIRGALDGMAFF. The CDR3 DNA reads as TGTGCCATCAGAGGGGCGCTAGACGGAATGGCTTTCTTT.